One T cell receptor beta chain is described in this entry. Authors' processing steps: The authors estimated nucleated cell counts from reference gene primer amplification. Repertoires were generated with immunoSEQ multiplex PCR, while TCRdb's copy carries only in-frame clones and drops some. V and J calls and clone size are as listed in that table; D and trimming were resolved from the DNA. The sample records 200,000 or so clones, more than 85% being singletons. The sample belongs to a study of blood T cell repertoires in COVID-19. Study-wide context: The samples span acute and convalescent COVID-19 from the United States, Italy and Spain. PBMCs, B-cell-depleted T cells, or T cells provided the cDNA or gDNA that made up the material.

The CDR3 spans 15 residues. CDR1 is SGHNT, CDR2 YYREEE, per germline (reference sequence). The V gene end was trimmed by 0 bases and the J gene end by 7 bases; junction bases not matched to a gene: 7. This sequence originates from a man aged 35 to 55 with active or convalescent COVID-19. Sequenced input: peripheral blood. The gene calls are TRBV5-4 and TRBJ2-7; 10 nucleotides agree with TRBD2. This chain's CDR3 is CASSLVLAGVREQYF. CDR3 coding DNA: TGTGCCAGCAGCTTGGTGCTAGCGGGAGTAAGGGAGCAGTACTTC.